This TCR beta chain was identified in a study of tumor-infiltrating lymphocytes in primary liver carcinoma (dated by TCRdb to the late 2010s). About the full investigation: The five patients, three men and two women aged 30 to 69 years, had hepatocellular carcinoma (four) or combined HCC and intrahepatic cholangiocarcinoma (one). The five patients had tumors of stage T1-T3 N0M0, with maximum diameters ranging from roughly 4.2 to 10 cm. Samples yielded roughly 3.65 to 7.13 million productive TCRbeta reads; read depth did not differ significantly between tissue types. For each liver tumor, the study sampled five regions along with adjacent normal tissue and blood, and applied TCRbeta repertoire sequencing, expression microarrays and whole-exome sequencing. A total of 35 specimens from 5 patients underwent TCRbeta repertoire sequencing, comprising around 25 tumor regions, 5 adjacent noncancerous liver tissues and 5 peripheral blood samples. The roughly 27 tumor region samples were profiled with Agilent mRNA microarrays so that TCRbeta repertoire diversity could be related to the local molecular phenotype. Technical replicate repertoires showed high reproducibility, with mean shared-clone rates roughly 0.88 and correlation coefficients above 0.95. Study-wide findings and limitations: Because the samples were bulk and unsorted, CD4+ and CD8+ T cell repertoires could not be compared. The top 250 clones made up a significantly larger repertoire fraction in tumors than in blood (p = 0.039). Only roughly 7-24% of top clones appeared in all five regions of a tumor, which suggests that tumor-infiltrating T cells are spatially heterogeneous. Only five patients were included in the study, and the authors note that the findings should be validated in a larger study. Repertoire overlap was higher between tumor regions (mean about 35%) than tumor-adjacent (around 17%) or tumor-blood (14%) pairs, consistent with antigen-driven expansion. Only the TCR beta chain was sequenced, so true repertoire diversity is likely underestimated because unpaired alpha chains were not captured.

Total RNA and DNA were co-extracted without cell sorting from around 20-30 mg of bulk tissue using the AllPrep DNA/RNA mini kit. Between November 2015 and 2016, several patients in China with histopathologically diagnosed primary liver carcinoma had surgical resection. At the time of sampling, the patients had chronic HBV infection and had not received any treatment. Five spatially separated regions were sampled per tumor: superior, inferior, left-lateral and right-lateral poles, plus the tumor centre. More than 80% viable tumor cells were found by histology in every tumor sample. Pieces of fresh tumor and adjacent tissue were cut in half, with one half kept in RNAlater at -80 degrees C and the other half sent for histology. A note on this clonotype: It has no known antigen specificity. At one of its ends the junction is not consistent with the germline gene, which may arise from a read error.

Starting from around 520 ng total RNA, TCRbeta-specific cDNA was produced by reverse transcription with a constant-region primer and ProtoScript II reverse transcriptase. Construction of the TCRbeta libraries relied on three nested rounds of multiplex PCR, following a slightly modified ARM-PCR procedure. Sample barcodes and Illumina adapters were added in a final 25-cycle PCR using Deep VentR polymerase. Before sequencing, amplicons of 200-500 bp were gel-purified using a QIAquick gel extraction kit. An Illumina HiSeq 2500 was used to sequence the TCRbeta amplicons, generating 250-bp paired-end reads. Per the source publication's procedure: Reads were quality-trimmed with Trimmomatic v0.33, and paired reads were merged with FLASH v1.2.11 to recover full CDR3 sequences. V, D and J germline segments were assigned to the rearranged TCRbeta sequences by MiGEC v1.2.1b. Clonotype statistics and Shannon-Wiener diversity indices were calculated with VDJtools v1.0.0. Except for diversity analysis, only the 250 most abundant clonotypes of each sample were used in subsequent analyses to reduce sampling bias. TCRdb redid the processing of the public reads, applying fastp at Q25 and MiXCR, and retained in-frame beta chains. When rows share a CDR3 protein, they turn into one entry using the most common DNA and genes. TCRdb, not the original authors, processed these V and J calls. The table for this sample lists some 100,000 distinct CDR3 sequences; about 63% of them were counted only once. In total, the top ten clones hold around 12% of the sample.

What was sequenced was liver tumor tissue from sampling region 2. What this sample's cell subset or site label stands for: tumor region T2, inferior pole. The clonotype comes from a woman aged 60 to 75 with primary liver carcinoma and hepatitis B virus infection.

The CDR3 region: CASSLEVAAIPPLHF. Here is the DNA: TGTGCTAGCAGCTTAGAAGTGGCAGCTATTCCACCCCTCCACTTT. Recombination connected TRBV11-2 to TRBJ1-6; the D gene is unclear. Via the germline V gene, CDR1 is SGHAT and CDR2 FQNNGV. Including cysteine and phenylalanine, the CDR3 has 15 amino acids. Just CDR3 DNA is preserved here, 45 bases in frame from base 1. The reference TRBV11-2 and TRBJ1-6 proteins fill in what lies around the CDR3, so the full variable domain reads EAGVAQSPRYKIIEKRQSVAFWCNPISGHATLYWYQQILGQGPKLLIQFQNNGVVDDSQLPKDRFSAERLKGVDSTLKIQPAKLEDSAVYLCASSLEVAAIPPLHFGNGTRLTVT.